The next 15 T cell receptor beta chains were all read from a single sample in a study of tumor-infiltrating lymphocytes in primary liver carcinoma. Unsorted bulk tissue of about 17-32 mg yielded co-extracted RNA and DNA. Reverse transcription of about 500 ng total RNA with a constant-region primer produced TCR beta cDNA. It was through three nested multiplex PCR rounds of slightly modified ARM-PCR that TCR beta libraries arose. In the first two PCR rounds, TRBV1-TRBV30 forward primers were paired with a C-beta reverse primer, and each round lasted roughly 10 cycles. TCRdb recomputed calls from the multiplex PCR reads with MiXCR, one row per CDR3 protein. The sample shows roughly 20,000 distinct CDR3 sequences, around 79% of them seen only once. Sequencing input: liver tumor tissue from sampling region 1. The subset is: tumor region T1, superior pole. The origin of the receptors is a woman aged 25 to 39 with primary liver carcinoma and hepatitis B virus infection.

As to this clonotype: One end of the junction fails to match germline, which may point to a read error. This chain joins TRBV28 and TRBJ1-5; D uncertain. This CDR3 contains 12 residues. Per the germline V gene, CDR1 is MDHEN and CDR2 is SYDVKM. The CDR3 nucleotides are TGTGCCAGCAGTTTGGGTCGGCGGCCCCCGCATTTT. It codes for CASSLGRRPPHF. The whole variable domain, filled in from reference TRBV28 and TRBJ1-5, reads DVKVTQSSRYLVKRTGEKVFLECVQDMDHENMFWYRQDPGLGLRLIYFSYDVKMKEKGDIPEGYSVSREKKERFSLILESASTNQTSMYLCASSLGRRPPHFGDGTRLSIL.

Notes on this clonotype: A clone one base away is much larger, so this may be a read error. The conserved phenylalanine or tryptophan is not found at the CDR3 terminus, so this likely reflects a read error. This sequence joins TRBV12-5 and TRBJ2-5; D may be TRBD2 (6 bases). This CDR3 contains 13 residues. From germline, CDR1 is LGHNT and CDR2 FRNRAP. Trimming stripped 3 bases from V and 5 bases from J, with 10 bases between. Here the CDR3 DNA reads TGTGCTAGTGGTTTCGACGCGGGGGAGACCCAGTACTAC. Its protein is CASGFDAGETQYY.

Note on this clonotype: The CDR3 does not end in the conserved phenylalanine or tryptophan, so this is likely a read error. The chain uses TRBV5-8 and TRBJ2-1; 7 nucleotides agree with TRBD1. J was trimmed by 6 bases and V by 5 bases; bases with no gene match: 5. Germline values: CDR1 SGHTS, CDR2 YDEGEE. This CDR3 is 13 amino acids long. CDR3 DNA sequence: TGTGCCAGCAGATTGAACAGGGGCAATGAGCAGTTCTTA. Its translation is CASRLNRGNEQFL.

This clonotype was recorded once. V is TRBV11-2 and J is TRBJ2-1; TRBD2 agrees at 11 bases. Losses at the gene ends were 5 bases for V and 16 bases for J; bases not matched to a gene: 19. Germline lookup yields CDR1 SGHAT and CDR2 FQNNGV. The CDR3 has 16 residues. The CDR3 loop reads CASSTSLAGGCNERFF. In DNA, the CDR3 is TGTGCCAGCAGCACCTCTCTAGCGGGAGGATGCAATGAGCGCTTCTTC.

Regarding this clonotype: One end of the junction fails to match germline, which may point to a read error. The chain links TRBV13 to TRBJ1-1; TRBD1 might be the D (6 bases). The CDR3 spans 17 residues. Germline V gene sequence: CDR1 PRHDT, CDR2 FYEKMQ (reference sequence). This chain's CDR3 is CASSSGGFGIGGTEAYF. The DNA for the CDR3 is TGTGCTAGCAGCTCAGGAGGGTTTGGTATTGGGGGCACTGAAGCTTACTTT.

A note on this clonotype: Sequence at one end of the junction differs from germline and may be a read error. CDR3 bases: TGTGCTAGCAGCTTCGGGCAGGAGAACACTGAAGCTCTCTTT. Translating it yields CASSFGQENTEALF. The chain has TRBV7-9 and TRBJ1-1; D gene uncertain. The CDR3 covers 14 residues. Germline lookup yields CDR1 SEHNR and CDR2 FQNEAQ (reference sequence).

This chain connects TRBV30 to TRBJ1-1, with unresolved D. The CDR3 extends over 16 amino acids. Germline V gene data show CDR1 as GTSNPN and CDR2 as SVGIG (reference sequence). The V gene lost 0 bases and the J gene lost 1 base, with 15 bases spanning the gap. CDR3 in amino acids: CAWSVGHWLSNTEAFF. The CDR3 region has the DNA TGTGCCTGGAGTGTAGGTCACTGGCTTTCGAACACTGAAGCTTTCTTT.

This clonotype was seen only once. Given the absence of the conserved phenylalanine or tryptophan at the CDR3 end, a read error is likely. This chain joins TRBV4-3 and TRBJ1-2, with unresolved D. This CDR3 is 14 amino acids long. The V gene's germline CDR1 is LGHNA and CDR2 YSLEER. The CDR3 loop is CASSAELEIYGYTL. In DNA form, the CDR3 reads TGCGCTAGCAGCGCTGAGTTGGAGATTTATGGCTACACCTTA.

As concerns this clonotype: At one end, the junction sequence differs from germline, possibly due to a read error. The V call is TRBV29-1, the J call TRBJ2-6; 8 positions agree with TRBD1. The germline V gene encodes CDR1 SQVTM and CDR2 ANQGSEA. The CDR3 extends over 18 amino acids. CDR3 region: CGVAPRTGIHRGANVLTF. CDR3 DNA: TGCGGCGTTGCTCCGAGGACAGGGATTCATCGTGGGGCCAACGTCCTGACTTTC.

A note on this clonotype: A junction end diverges from the germline sequence, so it may reflect a read error. This chain connects TRBV6-5 to TRBJ2-5; 10 bases line up with TRBD1. This CDR3 is built from 12 residues. Germline CDR1 and CDR2: MNHEY and SVGAGI. CDR3 nucleotide sequence: TGTGCCAGCACCGACAGGGGGCTGACCCTGTACTTT. Translation gives CASTDRGLTLYF.

The CDR3 DNA is TGTGCCAGCAGCTCGGGACTAGCGGGACCAGATACGCAGTATTTT. This encodes CASSSGLAGPDTQYF. The J gene is TRBJ2-3, the V gene TRBV11-2, with TRBD2 matching over 13 bases. Trimming cost V 4 bases and J 4 bases; bases outside gene matches: 2. Germline V CDR1 and CDR2: SGHAT, FQNNGV. CDR3 length equals 15 residues.

This rearrangement joins TRBV11-2 to TRBJ2-4; 8 positions agree with TRBD1. The germline gives CDR1 SGHAT, CDR2 FQNNGV. The CDR3 sequence is 14 residues long. V was clipped by 4 bases and J by 9 bases; unmatched bases: 8. The CDR3 coding sequence is TGTGCCAGCAGCTCTACAGGGGGGCAAAGCATTCAGTACTTC. Protein: CASSSTGGQSIQYF.

To note about this clonotype: The junction does not match germline at one end; this may be a read error. This CDR3 is CASSSIIPQGTQYF. CDR3 DNA sequence: TGTGCCAGCAGTTCCATCATACCCCAAGGGACCCAGTACTTC. This chain links TRBV28 with TRBJ2-5; D is unresolved. The CDR3 length is 14 residues. Per germline, CDR1 MDHEN and CDR2 SYDVKM.

With respect to this clonotype: At one end the junction does not follow the germline gene, possibly because of a read error. The chain is built from TRBV28 and TRBJ2-3; perhaps TRBD2 as D (5 bases). The CDR3 totals 15 residues. Per the germline V gene, CDR1 is MDHEN and CDR2 is SYDVKM. CDR3 DNA: TGTGCCAGCAGTTTAACGGATTCTAGCACAAATACGCTGTACTTT. Protein product: CASSLTDSSTNTLYF.

This clonotype is labeled as large. This chain connects TRBV30 to TRBJ1-1; no firm D call. The germline gives CDR1 GTSNPN, CDR2 SVGIG (reference sequence). CDR3 size: 12 residues. Trimming pared 2 bases from V and 1 base from J, leaving 5 bases between. CDR3 sequence: CAWSQQNTEAFF. Written as DNA, the CDR3 is TGTGCCTGGAGTCAGCAGAACACTGAAGCTTTCTTT.